Judged by abundance, the clone carrying this T cell receptor (beta chain) is medium-sized (0.01 to 0.1%). Its antigen remains unknown. Each CDR3 protein is one row after TCRdb ran MiXCR on the RACE reads. This table holds about 14,000 distinct CDR3 sequences, about a sixth found once. The sample comes from a study of human T cells and chemical hapten exposure. Study information: All patients underwent weekly scalp dosing with diphenylcyclopropenone for the full approximately 25-week study. Once 0.01% DPC had been applied to the upper back by patch test, readings were taken at 6 days.

V was clipped by 5 bases and J by 4 bases, with 16 bases between them. CDR1 is DFQATT and CDR2 is SNEGSKA in the germline V gene (reference sequence). CDR3 size: 14 residues. The study's findings and limits: Versus controls, expanded TCRs had significantly more large CDR3 similarity clusters.

The sample's time point: patch test 1, 2 weeks after DPC sensitization. Specified treatment: therapeutic diphenylcyclopropenone sensitization with weekly scalp DPC. This chain links TRBV20-1 with TRBJ2-3; D is unresolved. The TCR was taken from a woman aged 25 to 39 with alopecia areata. Some clones in this sample may be carry-over from other donors' samples. Sequences were derived from whole blood, sampled in connection with sensitization to the hapten diphenylcyclopropenone (DPC). CDR3 amino acids: CSAQLPGSADTQYF. Written as DNA, the CDR3 is TGCAGTGCTCAACTACCAGGAAGTGCAGATACGCAGTATTTT.